This T cell receptor (beta chain) was recovered during a study of control samples from healthy donors and cancer patients (dated by TCRdb to 2020 to 2021). Taken from cysteine to phenylalanine, the CDR3 has 13 residues. Only the CDR3 portion is preserved as DNA: 39 bases, with reading frame beginning at the first base. Trimming takes 6 bases off V and 15 bases off J; junction bases not matched to a gene: 14. CDR1 MNHEY and CDR2 SVGAGI are derived from the germline V gene. Of note for this clone: Its antigen remains undetermined. Base quality data are lacking; no much larger clone is found one base away.

The library was obtained by the immunoSEQ multiplex PCR assay. The table comes from immuneACCESS by way of TCRdb, which keeps in-frame sequences with V and J called. Part of the clones is missing from these tables; in studies checked, under half for an unresolved V gene and the rest for unknown reasons. Counted in this sample were fewer than 200,000 clones; 70% to 90% of them appeared once. The ten top clones hold under 5% of the sample. Sequencing input: blood. The rearrangement joined TRBV6-5 to TRBJ1-5, with TRBD1 identical over 7 junction bases. The receptor was derived from a young woman in good health. The nucleotide sequence is given as TGTGCCAGCAGCGGGACAGAAGCCGCCGGGGGGCATTTT. This gives the protein CASSGTEAAGGHF.